The rows below give T cell receptor beta chains drawn from one sample of a study of response to subunit inactivated influenza vaccine. TCRdb independently ran MiXCR on the RT-PCR reads; one entry per CDR3 protein. The table records approximately 680,000 distinct CDR3 sequences, 15% to 17% of them present only once. This specimen was PBMCs from blood, taken 12 days after vaccination. The receptors were sampled from a man in his fifties or sixties who received an inactivated influenza vaccine. The CDR3 runs from the conserved cysteine through the conserved F or W. The D gene is left open where the match is weak. Size values are once, few and many counts, or a class for expanded clones, and some rows have none.

TRBV6-2/TRBV6-3,TRBD1,-,TRBJ1-1,CASSYLGTANTEAFF,TGTGCCAGCAGTTACTTAGGGACAGCGAACACTGAAGCTTTCTTT
TRBV7-2,-,-,TRBJ2-7,CASSSVEGPYEQYF,TGTGCCAGCAGCTCGGTAGAGGGGCCATACGAGCAGTACTTC
TRBV11-2,-,few,TRBJ2-7,CASSFHVTDLLREQYF,TGTGCCAGCAGCTTTCATGTAACAGACCTCCTTCGGGAGCAGTACTTC
TRBV5-1,-,few,TRBJ1-5,CASSLGYKGNQPQHF,TGCGCCAGCAGCTTGGGCTACAAGGGCAATCAGCCCCAGCATTTT
TRBV12-3/TRBV12-4,TRBD2,-,TRBJ2-3,CASETSGSADTQYF,TGTGCCAGCGAAACTAGCGGGAGTGCAGATACGCAGTATTTT
TRBV5-6,TRBD2,many,TRBJ2-1,CASSFSSGEYNEQFF,TGTGCCAGCAGCTTCTCAAGCGGGGAGTACAATGAGCAGTTCTTC
TRBV14,-,-,TRBJ2-1,CASSLRPWAYNEQFF,TGTGCCAGCAGCCTCCGACCCTGGGCCTACAATGAGCAGTTCTTC
TRBV6-2/TRBV6-3,-,few,TRBJ2-1,CASSPLRANNEQFF,TGTGCCAGCAGCCCCCTGAGGGCTAACAATGAGCAGTTCTTC
TRBV29-1,-,few,TRBJ1-1,CSAKLTGTEAFF,TGCAGCGCGAAATTAACAGGGACTGAAGCTTTCTTT
TRBV7-2,-,few,TRBJ1-2,CASSTRVASNYGYTF,TGTGCCAGCAGCACCAGAGTGGCCTCCAACTATGGCTACACCTTC
TRBV29-1,TRBD1,-,TRBJ2-2,CSVGYRGHTGELFF,TGCAGCGTTGGGTACAGGGGGCACACCGGGGAGCTGTTTTTT
TRBV7-2,TRBD2,-,TRBJ2-7,CASSAASGLYEQYF,TGTGCCAGCAGCGCCGCTAGCGGGCTATACGAGCAGTACTTC
TRBV20-1,-,few,TRBJ2-4,CSASYLVPGNIQYF,TGCAGTGCTTCCTACTTGGTCCCGGGAAACATTCAGTACTTC
TRBV4-3,-,many,TRBJ2-5,CASSQNLVETQYF,TGCGCCAGCAGCCAAAACTTAGTGGAGACCCAGTACTTC
TRBV4-3,-,-,TRBJ2-5,CASSQDIRAQETQYF,TGCGCCAGCAGCCAAGATATCCGGGCCCAAGAGACCCAGTACTTC
TRBV15,-,-,TRBJ2-7,CATSPAGYYEQYF,TGTGCCACCAGCCCTGCAGGGTATTACGAGCAGTACTTC
TRBV20-1,-,-,TRBJ1-3,CSARTAGSGNTIYF,TGCAGTGCAAGGACGGCCGGCTCTGGAAACACCATATATTTT
TRBV4-1,-,-,TRBJ2-1,CASSLGLTSSYNEQFF,TGCGCCAGCAGCCTCGGACTGACGAGCTCCTACAATGAGCAGTTCTTC